This T cell receptor (beta chain) was sequenced during a study of blood T cells in healthy people across ages. For the second PCR, which ran for about 7 to 11 cycles, a sample-barcoded 5' primer and a J-beta primer mix were used. MiXCR, applied by TCRdb to the 5' RACE reads, yields one record per CDR3 protein. The table includes roughly 2 million distinct CDR3 sequences, about 50% detected once. V was clipped by 4 bases and J by 1 base, with 17 bases between them. CDR3 length: 17 residues. In germline, CDR1 is KGHDR, CDR2 SFDVKD. J is TRBJ2-3 and V is TRBV24-1; D may be TRBD2 (5 bases). This TCR came from a woman in her forties in good health. Sequenced: blood. The CDR3 spells CATSDPGEQIRTDTQYF. The CDR3 DNA sequence: TGTGCCACCAGTGACCCCGGGGAACAAATACGCACAGATACGCAGTATTTT.